Shown below are 5 T cell receptor beta chains from a single sample sequenced in a study of cytomegalovirus exposure and HLA in healthy donors. Amplification used 60 Vbeta primers and 13 Jbeta primers. TCRdb's copy holds only in-frame clones and misses some; the assay was immunoSEQ multiplex PCR. This table has some 150,000 clones, 76% appearing once. Sequenced input: PBMCs. Source of these receptors: a man aged 55 to 69 in good health and CMV-seronegative.

The chain employs TRBV19 and TRBJ1-1; 8 positions match TRBD1. The CDR3 extends over 14 amino acids. Per the germline V gene, CDR1 is LNHDA and CDR2 is SQIVND (reference sequence). The trim removed 7 bases at V and 0 bases at J, leaving 4 bases unmatched. Here the CDR3 reads CASTDRGMNTEAFF. CDR3 nucleotide sequence: TGTGCCAGTACCGACAGGGGAATGAACACTGAAGCTTTCTTT.

The chain is built from TRBV5-1 and TRBJ2-7, with 7 bases lining up with TRBD2. Germline CDR1 and CDR2: SGHRS and YFSETQ. This CDR3 region has 15 residues. Trimming at V came to 1 base and at J to 5 bases, leaving 9 bases not matched to a gene. The CDR3 nucleotides are TGCGCCAGCAGCTTGTACGCGGTGACTAGCCACGAGCAGTACTTC. This encodes CASSLYAVTSHEQYF.

The V gene is TRBV19, the J gene TRBJ2-5, with D possibly matching TRBD2 (6 bases). Germline CDR1 reads LNHDA; CDR2 reads SQIVND (reference sequence). The CDR3 covers 13 residues. The V end was cut by 10 bases, the J end by 3 bases, with 15 bases between. CDR3 nucleotide sequence: TGTGCCACTTTGGGACTGGACGAAGAGACCCAGTACTTC. Amino acid sequence: CATLGLDEETQYF. The whole variable domain, remainder taken from reference TRBV19 and TRBJ2-5, is DGGITQSPKYLFRKEGQNVTLSCEQNLNHDAMYWYRQDPGQGLRLIYYSQIVNDFQKGDIAEGYSVSREKKESFPLTVTSAQKNPTAFYLCATLGLDEETQYFGPGTRLLVL.

CDR3 in amino acids: CASSLERSTDTQYF. The CDR3 DNA sequence: TGTGCCAGCAGCTTAGAGCGGAGCACAGATACGCAGTATTTT. The rearrangement links TRBV11-2 to TRBJ2-3; D gene unclear. The CDR3 loop spans 14 amino acids. The germline CDR1 and CDR2 sequences are SGHAT and FQNNGV. V lost 0 bases to trimming and J lost 0 bases, with 4 bases between them.

The chain combines TRBV5-6 with TRBJ2-7; TRBD2 agrees at 10 bases. This CDR3 is built from 15 residues. CDR1 is SGHDT, CDR2 YYEEEE, per germline. The V segment lost 0 bases and the J segment 6 bases; nucleotides outside the gene matches: 6. CDR3 coding DNA: TGTGCCAGCAGCTTGGGTAGCGGGGGGCCGCCCGAGCAGTACTTC. Its translation is CASSLGSGGPPEQYF. The whole variable domain, filled in from reference TRBV5-6 and TRBJ2-7, reads DAGVTQSPTHLIKTRGQQVTLRCSPKSGHDTVSWYQQALGQGPQFIFQYYEEEERQRGNFPDRFSGHQFPNYSSELNVNALLLGDSALYLCASSLGSGGPPEQYFGPGTRLTVT.